These T cell receptor beta chains were read from a single sample in a study of Ad26.COV2.S vaccination and SARS-CoV-2 variants. Sequencing used immunoSEQ multiplex PCR; TCRdb keeps in-frame clones, though not all of them. In the table there are 440,000 or so clones, about 88% of which are singletons. This sample comprised peripheral blood, obtained in a trial of Ad26.COV2.S vaccine versus placebo. These receptor sequences come from a person between 18 and 60 years old who received the Ad26.COV2.S COVID-19 vaccine or a placebo. Both conserved end residues are part of each CDR3. The D gene is left open where the match is weak. Expanded clones are given a class, and other clones once, few, many or no size at all.

v_call	j_call	clone_size	d_call	cdr3_nt	cdr3_aa
TRBV14	TRBJ2-7	.	.	TGTGCCAGCAGCCAAGCTAGGAGGGAGCAGTACTTC	CASSQARREQYF
TRBV3-1/TRBV3-2	TRBJ1-4	.	TRBD1	TGTGCCAGCAGCCGGGACAGGGTACCGTCAACTAATGAAAAACTGTTTTTT	CASSRDRVPSTNEKLFF
TRBV3-1/TRBV3-2	TRBJ1-5	.	.	TGTGCCAGCAGCCAAGATGGGTCAGTCAATCAGCCCCAGCATTTT	CASSQDGSVNQPQHF
TRBV11-3	TRBJ2-3	.	.	TGTGCCAGCAGCGGGGGACTCACAGATACGCAGTATTTT	CASSGGLTDTQYF
TRBV3-1/TRBV3-2	TRBJ2-5	.	TRBD1	TGTGCCAGCAGCCAATCGGGGACAGGGGCCTACCAAGAGACCCAGTACTTC	CASSQSGTGAYQETQYF
TRBV29-1	TRBJ2-7	.	.	TGCAGCGTTATGAGGCAGAGCTCCTACGAGCAGTACTTC	CSVMRQSSYEQYF
TRBV10-3	TRBJ2-1	.	TRBD2	TGTGCCACGACTAGCGGGAGTTCAAATGAGCAGTTCTTC	CATTSGSSNEQFF
TRBV14	TRBJ2-2	.	.	TGTGCCAGCAGCCAAGATTTCACTGGGGCGAACACCGGGGAGCTGTTTTTT	CASSQDFTGANTGELFF
TRBV4-3	TRBJ1-4	.	.	TGCGCCAGCAGCCAACTGGGAGGCGCGAAAAAACTGTTTTTT	CASSQLGGAKKLFF
TRBV27	TRBJ2-7	.	.	TGTGCCAGCAGTTTTAGGAGGGGGTCCTACGAGCAGTACTTC	CASSFRRGSYEQYF
TRBV10-3	TRBJ2-4	.	.	TGTGCCATCAGTGAGTCAAAAAACATTCAGTACTTC	CAISESKNIQYF
TRBV7-9	TRBJ1-4	.	TRBD1	TGTGCCAGCAGCCCGGACAGGGGGTTTGAAAAACTGTTTTTT	CASSPDRGFEKLFF
TRBV7-2	TRBJ2-3	.	TRBD2	TGTGCCAGCAGCTTAGTCCTAGCGGGGGTGCGCACAGATACGCAGTATTTT	CASSLVLAGVRTDTQYF
TRBV5-1	TRBJ1-2	.	.	TGCGCCAGCAGCTTAAGGGAAAACTATGGCTACACCTTC	CASSLRENYGYTF
TRBV7-9	TRBJ1-2	once	.	TGTGCCAGCACCTCAACCGTCCCGGGGGGGGCCGCAACCTTC	CASTSTVPGGAATF
TRBV7-3	TRBJ2-1	.	TRBD2	TGTGCCAGCGGGACTAGCGCCTACAATGAGCAGTTCTTC	CASGTSAYNEQFF
TRBV6-6	TRBJ1-5	.	.	TGTGCCAGCAGTTATGTCACAGGGAACCAGCCCCAGCATTTT	CASSYVTGNQPQHF
TRBV29-1	TRBJ2-7	.	.	TGCAGCGCCCGACGGGGCTATACCTACGAGCAGTACTTC	CSARRGYTYEQYF
TRBV28	TRBJ2-7	.	.	TGTGCCAGCAGTTTATCGTTCCCCGCAGGGGTCGAGCAGTACTTC	CASSLSFPAGVEQYF
TRBV10-1	TRBJ2-5	.	TRBD2	TGCGCCAGCAGTGAGTCGACTAGCGGGATGCGAGAGACCCAGTACTTC	CASSESTSGMRETQYF
TRBV5-1	TRBJ2-1	.	TRBD2	TGCGCCAGCAGCCTTAGACTAGCGGGAGGGCCAATGGATGAGCAGTTCTTC	CASSLRLAGGPMDEQFF
TRBV12-3/TRBV12-4	TRBJ1-4	.	.	TGTGCCAGCAGGACGACCGAGCTAAAACTGTTTTTT	CASRTTELKLFF
TRBV5-1	TRBJ1-3	.	.	TGCGCCAGCAGCTTGGATGTCTCCCGATGGGACACCTCTGGAAACACCATATATTTT	CASSLDVSRWDTSGNTIYF
TRBV5-5	TRBJ2-1	.	.	TGTGCCAGCAGCCCCCGGGACGGTTACAATGAGCAGTTCTTC	CASSPRDGYNEQFF
TRBV2	TRBJ1-3	.	.	TGTGCCAGCAGAGGACGAGTCCCGAGCTCTGGAAACACCATATATTTT	CASRGRVPSSGNTIYF
TRBV5-1	TRBJ1-1	.	.	TGCGCCAGCAGCTTGGATTCGACAGAGACTACTGAAGCTTTCTTT	CASSLDSTETTEAFF
TRBV7-9	TRBJ2-1	.	.	TGTGCCAGCAGCTCCAAGCGGACCACCTACAATGAGCAGTTCTTC	CASSSKRTTYNEQFF
TRBV29-1	TRBJ1-1	.	.	TGCAGCGCAGAAGCTGGGGGACGCACTGAAGCTTTCTTT	CSAEAGGRTEAFF
TRBV24-1	TRBJ2-1	.	TRBD1	TGTGCCACCACCTCCGGGGACAGGGATGACAATGAGCAGTTCTTC	CATTSGDRDDNEQFF
TRBV28	TRBJ2-2	.	.	TGTGCCAGCAGTTTTGCGGGGTTGGCCGGGGAGCTGTTTTTT	CASSFAGLAGELFF
TRBV30	TRBJ2-3	.	.	TGTGCCTGGAGTGTATCCGGCACAGATACGCAGTATTTT	CAWSVSGTDTQYF
TRBV29-1	TRBJ2-1	.	.	TGCAGCGTTGAACGGACAGCCGTCAATGAGCAGTTCTTC	CSVERTAVNEQFF
TRBV3-1/TRBV3-2	TRBJ1-1	.	TRBD1	TGTGCCAGCAGCCAAGAGATCCGGGACAGGGGTACTGAAGCTTTCTTT	CASSQEIRDRGTEAFF
TRBV6-6	TRBJ1-5	once	.	TGTGCCAGCAGTTACCCTTCACCTGATCAGCCCCAGCATTTT	CASSYPSPDQPQHF
TRBV6-5	TRBJ1-3	once	.	TGTGCCAGCAGCCGCGAGGACTTTAGGGGAAACACCATATATTTT	CASSREDFRGNTIYF
TRBV7-6	TRBJ1-1	.	.	TGTGCCAGCAGCTTACAAGGGAACACTGAAGCTTTCTTT	CASSLQGNTEAFF
TRBV28	TRBJ2-7	.	.	TGTGCCAGCAGTTTATTCGGGGACGAGCAGTACTTC	CASSLFGDEQYF
TRBV7-9	TRBJ1-1	.	.	TGTGCCAGCAGCTTAGTTTCCCCTATGAACACTGAAGCTTTCTTT	CASSLVSPMNTEAFF
TRBV21-1	TRBJ2-3	.	.	TGTGCCAGCAGCAAAGCGTCTCATTCCGACCCCAAACTGACAGGGGGCAAAACAGATACGCAGTATTTT	CASSKASHSDPKLTGGKTDTQYF
TRBV20-1	TRBJ1-1	.	.	TGCAGTGCTAGGGGTAGGCATGAAGCTTTCTTT	CSARGRHEAFF
TRBV10-3	TRBJ2-5	.	TRBD1	TGTGCCATCAGAGACAGGGGGGAGACCCAGTACTTC	CAIRDRGETQYF
TRBV9	TRBJ1-2	.	TRBD1	TGTGCCAGCAGCGTAGGGGCGGGACAGGAACATGGCTACACCTTC	CASSVGAGQEHGYTF
TRBV10-1	TRBJ2-7	.	.	TGCGCCAGCAGTGAGGGGGACGAGCAGTACTTC	CASSEGDEQYF
TRBV9	TRBJ2-2	once	TRBD2	TGTGCCAGCAGCGTAGTGGTAGCGGGGGGGCCAGGGGAGCTGTTTTTT	CASSVVVAGGPGELFF
TRBV18	TRBJ2-7	.	.	TGTGCCAGCTCACCAGACTACGAGCAGTACTTC	CASSPDYEQYF
TRBV18	TRBJ1-5	.	.	TGTGCCAGCTCACCAGTCGGCCCACGCGATCAGCCCCAGCATTTT	CASSPVGPRDQPQHF
TRBV24-1	TRBJ2-7	.	.	TGTGCCACCAGTGTCCTACACGGATGTATCTCCTACGAGCAGTACTTC	CATSVLHGCISYEQYF
TRBV7-3	TRBJ1-1	medium-sized	.	TGTGCCAGCAGTAAAACACCAGGCACTGAAGCTTTCTTT	CASSKTPGTEAFF
TRBV10-2	TRBJ1-5	.	.	TGCGCCAGCAGTTCCGGTGATAGAAGTCAGCCCCAGCATTTT	CASSSGDRSQPQHF
TRBV7-2	TRBJ1-1	.	.	TGTGCCAGCAGCTTAGTAATCGGGGGTCGGGCCACTGAAGCTTTCTTT	CASSLVIGGRATEAFF
TRBV6-1	TRBJ1-1	.	.	TGTGCCAGCAGTGAAGCGATTGGGCCCAACACTGAAGCTTTCTTT	CASSEAIGPNTEAFF
TRBV11-2	TRBJ1-1	.	TRBD1	TGTGCCAGCAGCTTTGGACAGGCTAACACTGAAGCTTTCTTT	CASSFGQANTEAFF
TRBV18	TRBJ1-2	.	TRBD1	TGTGCCAGCTCACCCAGGACAGGGGATTTTTATGGCTACACCTTC	CASSPRTGDFYGYTF